These T cell receptor beta chains were read from a single sample in a study of CD8+ T cells in alopecia areata. Using immunoSEQ multiplex PCR, the repertoire was profiled, and TCRdb retains in-frame clones only, with some absent. The sample has approximately 210,000 clones, about 60% seen once; the top ten hold 3% to 4%. This sample comprised CD4+ T cells sorted from blood, obtained at week 4, from a patient treated with tofacitinib. Source of these receptors: a human donor with alopecia areata. The conserved cysteine and the conserved F or W are not part of the CDR3 here.

V gene: TRBV2; CDR3 protein: ASQRAQDYGYT
V gene: TRBV29-1; CDR3 protein: SVDLRASGANVLT
V gene: TRBV11-2; CDR3 protein: ASSLDRGDEQY
V gene: TRBV28; CDR3 protein: ASSRGWGYT
V gene: TRBV25-1; CDR3 protein: ASSDTRWGYGYT
V gene: TRBV29-1; CDR3 protein: SAYLGGNSPLH
V gene: TRBV29-1; CDR3 protein: SVEVTALSYNEQF
V gene: TRBV19; CDR3 protein: ASSPGQGGYNEQF
V gene: TRBV11-2; CDR3 protein: ASSSGQGAYEQY
V gene: TRBV7-2; CDR3 protein: ASSLAAANTDTQY
V gene: TRBV7-2; CDR3 protein: ASSSTGLYEQY
V gene: TRBV5-1; CDR3 protein: ASSLEPVGELF
V gene: TRBV18; CDR3 protein: ASSMQGEETQY
V gene: TRBV4-1; CDR3 protein: ASSQDRGDRASPLH
V gene: TRBV29-1; CDR3 protein: SELTGDEQY
V gene: TRBV30; CDR3 protein: AWKRRGTSNQPQH
V gene: TRBV2; CDR3 protein: ASRSEQGSDTEAF
V gene: TRBV2; CDR3 protein: ASSEGPAYGYT
V gene: TRBV5-4; CDR3 protein: ASSSGLNTGELF
V gene: TRBV10-3; CDR3 protein: AISEAYEQY
V gene: TRBV7-9; CDR3 protein: ASSPAPVTGTRNYIQY
V gene: TRBV9; CDR3 protein: ASSVAQGYSGNTIY
V gene: TRBV4-3; CDR3 protein: ASRGQPGYT
V gene: TRBV5-1; CDR3 protein: ASSILRVKPFNQPQH
V gene: TRBV30; CDR3 protein: AWSVPGASYEQY
V gene: TRBV7-2; CDR3 protein: ASSSRGTYEQY
V gene: TRBV11-2; CDR3 protein: ASSFLAGDYNEQF
V gene: TRBV2; CDR3 protein: ASSEFEWSYEQY
V gene: TRBV28; CDR3 protein: ASSPTGTGPYGYT
V gene: TRBV2; CDR3 protein: ASSVDGLTYNEQF
V gene: TRBV5-1; CDR3 protein: ASSLASGNLADTQY
V gene: TRBV30; CDR3 protein: AWKAREDTEAF
V gene: TRBV2; CDR3 protein: ASSDRGSNQPQH
V gene: TRBV4-3; CDR3 protein: ASSRDAKGSDTQY
V gene: TRBV29-1; CDR3 protein: SPRSTSGVQETQY
V gene: TRBV4-1; CDR3 protein: ASSQPLAGGTDTQY
V gene: TRBV9; CDR3 protein: ASSPRTGSGNTIY
V gene: TRBV2; CDR3 protein: ASSLDISGNEKLF
V gene: TRBV5-1; CDR3 protein: ASSLPERETQY
V gene: TRBV4-2; CDR3 protein: ASSQDTGSETQY
V gene: TRBV29-1; CDR3 protein: SVANMETQY
V gene: TRBV4-3; CDR3 protein: ASSQERSSYEQY
V gene: TRBV4-1; CDR3 protein: ASSQAGQGAQPQH
V gene: TRBV2; CDR3 protein: ASSEAYGGPAF
V gene: TRBV10-3; CDR3 protein: AISRDGVNTEAF